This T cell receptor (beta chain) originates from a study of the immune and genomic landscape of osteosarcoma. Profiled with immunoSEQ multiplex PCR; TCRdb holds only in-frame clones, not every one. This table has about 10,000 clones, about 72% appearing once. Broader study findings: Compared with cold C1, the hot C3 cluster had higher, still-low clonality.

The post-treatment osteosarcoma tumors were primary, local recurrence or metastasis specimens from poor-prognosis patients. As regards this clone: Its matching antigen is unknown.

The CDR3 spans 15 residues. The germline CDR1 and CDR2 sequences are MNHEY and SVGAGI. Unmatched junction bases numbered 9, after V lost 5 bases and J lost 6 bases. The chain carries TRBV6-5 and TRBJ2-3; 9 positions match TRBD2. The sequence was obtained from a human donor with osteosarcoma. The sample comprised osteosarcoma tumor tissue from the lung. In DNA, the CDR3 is TGTGCCAGCAGTCGACTAGCGGCTCCTTCGGATACGCAGTATTTT. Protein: CASSRLAAPSDTQYF.